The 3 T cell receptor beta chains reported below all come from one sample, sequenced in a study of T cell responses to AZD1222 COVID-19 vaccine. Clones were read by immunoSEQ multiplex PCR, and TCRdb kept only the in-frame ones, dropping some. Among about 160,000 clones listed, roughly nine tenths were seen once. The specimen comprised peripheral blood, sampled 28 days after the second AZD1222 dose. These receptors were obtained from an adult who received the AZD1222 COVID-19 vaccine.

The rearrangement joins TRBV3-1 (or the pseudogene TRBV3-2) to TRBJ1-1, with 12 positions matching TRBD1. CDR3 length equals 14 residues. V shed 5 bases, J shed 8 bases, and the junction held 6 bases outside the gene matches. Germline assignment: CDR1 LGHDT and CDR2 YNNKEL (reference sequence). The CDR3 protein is CASSTRDRGPEAFF. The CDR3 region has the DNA TGTGCCAGCAGCACCCGGGACAGGGGGCCGGAAGCTTTCTTT.

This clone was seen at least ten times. CDR3 sequence (DNA): TGCGCCAGCAGCTTGGCGGGACAGGGGACGAACTACGAGCAGTACTTC. This codes for CASSLAGQGTNYEQYF. V and J are TRBV5-1 and TRBJ2-7; the match to TRBD1 covers 10 bases. V gave up 0 bases and J gave up 3 bases; unmatched junction bases: 6. Germline V lookup: CDR1 SGHRS, CDR2 YFSETQ. This CDR3 is 16 amino acids long.

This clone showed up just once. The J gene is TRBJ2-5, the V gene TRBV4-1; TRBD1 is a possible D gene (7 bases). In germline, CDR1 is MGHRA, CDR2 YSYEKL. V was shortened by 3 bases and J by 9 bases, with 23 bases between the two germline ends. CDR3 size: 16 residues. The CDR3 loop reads CASSHLPSGGLGAQYF. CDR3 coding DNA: TGCGCCAGCAGCCATCTCCCCTCAGGGGGGCTCGGGGCCCAGTACTTC.